This TCR beta chain was profiled in a study of CD8 T cells in ankylosing spondylitis (dated by TCRdb to about 2017). For context, the study as a whole: T cell receptor beta repertoires were profiled in healthy donors and ankylosing spondylitis patients so that disease-linked TCR variants could be found. The whole study cohort included some 100 healthy donors and about two dozen ankylosing spondylitis patients. Samples of peripheral blood were taken, and for ankylosing spondylitis patients, synovial fluid was collected as well. Broader findings and caveats from the paper: The disease-linked clones had a CD8+ phenotype and were found at relatively low frequencies in peripheral blood. A TCR beta motif made up of under ten highly homologous amino acid variants appeared to be characteristic of blood from ankylosing spondylitis patients. According to the report, matched synovial fluid samples from ankylosing spondylitis patients were significantly enriched for the disease-linked clones. Some motif variants had previously been reported in the synovial fluid and blood of reactive arthritis patients, which suggests shared mechanisms of disease initiation.

The sample holds a few counts of this clonotype. Its target antigen remains unknown. No clone much larger than this one lies a single base away; base qualities are absent. TCRdb shows the sequencer as Illumina HiSeq 2500. TCR beta libraries were prepared by quantitative 5'-RACE with molecular barcodes. The paper's data handling went like this. To identify disease-linked TCR variants, a new computational method was used, one built on a probabilistic model of VDJ rearrangement. TCRdb reprocessing: public reads trimmed at Q25 with fastp, clones called with MiXCR, in-frame beta chains kept. When rows share a CDR3 protein, they turn into one entry using the most common DNA and genes. None of the V and J calls come from the authors' own analysis; TCRdb made them. The sample table shows hundreds of thousands of distinct CDR3 sequences, and over 9.5% are seen once. Of the sample, more than 0.5% is held by the ten largest clones.

Including the terminal cysteine and phenylalanine, the CDR3 comprises 18 residues. The sequence is cut down to CDR3 DNA, 54 bases in frame from base 1. V drops 2 bases and J drops 0 bases, leaving 17 bases in between. CDR1 is given as MNHEY and CDR2 as SVGAGI, both from the germline V gene. The chain was built from TRBV6-5 and TRBJ1-5; the D gene is possibly TRBD1, with 5 bases matching. The TCR originated in a male donor with ankylosing spondylitis. Sequenced material: blood, either unsorted or a sorted T cell fraction (not recorded which). The DNA reads TGTGCCAGCAGTTACAAAACGCCAGGGTTCTATAGCAATCAGCCCCAGCATTTT. Its protein reads: CASSYKTPGFYSNQPQHF.